This T cell receptor beta chain was captured by sequencing in a study of blood T cell repertoires in COVID-19. The wider study: Samples came from the United States, Italy and Spain, spanning acute and convalescent COVID-19. PBMCs, B-cell-depleted T cells, or T cells provided the cDNA or gDNA that made up the material.

This clone was detected once. Trimming cost V 6 bases and J 9 bases; bases outside gene matches: 9. Per germline, CDR1 LGHDT and CDR2 YNNKEL (reference sequence). This CDR3 region has 15 residues. Using immunoSEQ multiplex PCR, the repertoire was profiled, and TCRdb retains in-frame clones only, with some absent. The sample holds some 320,000 clones, over 85% seen once. The clonotype originates from a woman in her twenties or thirties with COVID-19, enrolled during active disease. The V call is TRBV3-1 (or the pseudogene TRBV3-2), the J call TRBJ1-6, with 9 nucleotides matching TRBD1. Sequenced: peripheral blood. In DNA, the CDR3 is TGTGCCAGCAGGGAAGGCGGGACAGGGAGTTCACCCCTCCACTTT. It translates to CASREGGTGSSPLHF.